This T cell receptor (beta chain) stems from a study of T cell repertoires in cytomegalovirus infection. Study-level background: Signatures in public TCR beta sequences pointed to both CMV infection and matching HLA type.

V was clipped by 5 bases and J by 0 bases, with 17 bases between them. The CDR3 has 17 amino acids. The germline gives CDR1 MNHNS, CDR2 SASEGT. MiXCR was run by TCRdb on the reads, yielding one entry per CDR3 protein. This sample has about 770,000 distinct CDR3 sequences, with 25% to 30% found just once. A word on this clonotype: The antigen is not known.

Specimen: cultured CD8+ T cells from PBMCs, collected from culture after CMV antigen stimulation. J is TRBJ2-1 and V is TRBV6-1, with D possibly matching TRBD2 (7 bases). The receptor comes from a human donor in good health (CMV status not recorded). Some clones in this sample may be carry-over from other donors' samples. The CDR3: CASSRPRGLSSYNEQFF. Written as DNA, the CDR3 is TGTGCCAGCAGTCGTCCGCGGGGGCTGAGCTCCTACAATGAGCAGTTCTTC.